The sequence of this TCR beta chain was determined in a study of T cells in Graves' hyperthyroidism and ophthalmopathy. Study overall: Blood was drawn when the patient was first diagnosed and still untreated.

Germline assignment: CDR1 MGHRA and CDR2 YSYEKL. This CDR3 is 14 amino acids long. Trimming pared 1 base from V and 4 bases from J, leaving 10 bases between. There were TCR beta CDR3 regions amplified from RNA transcripts. An initial round of RT-PCR targeting the TCR CDR3 relied on the HTBI primer set. MiXCR, applied by TCRdb to the multiplex PCR reads, yields one record per CDR3 protein. The sample holds fewer than 700,000 distinct CDR3 sequences, about 16% seen once. Only a few counts were recorded for this clonotype. The source of this sequence is a woman aged 25-40 years with Graves' hyperthyroidism. The sample was blood. The chain has TRBV4-1 and TRBJ1-1; D is possibly TRBD1 (6 bases). This CDR3 reads CASSQAGQFTEAFF. The CDR3 bases are TGCGCCAGCAGCCAAGCCGGACAGTTCACTGAAGCTTTCTTT.